The TCR beta chain described here comes from a study of blood T cell repertoires in COVID-19. Study context: Collection of acute and convalescent COVID-19 samples took place in the United States, Italy and Spain.

Cohort placement rested on clinical history that participants reported themselves. V lost 1 base and J lost 0; bases outside the gene matches: 1. The CDR3 extends over 15 amino acids. Germline V gene data show CDR1 as SGHAT and CDR2 as FQNNGV. Per the original methods: Amplifying reference gene primers gave estimates of nucleated cell counts. Sequencing was performed with immunoSEQ multiplex PCR; in TCRdb, only in-frame clones are kept and a portion is missing. The V and J calls and clone size come from that table; D and trimming were worked out from the DNA. The sample lists under 500,000 clones, about 85% occurring once.

The V and J genes are TRBV11-2 and TRBJ2-7, with TRBD2 matching 9 bases. The sequencing input was PBMCs or T cells enriched from blood (not recorded which). The origin of this receptor is a woman between 18 and 30 years old with acute COVID-19. Written as DNA, the CDR3 is TGTGCCAGCAGCTTAGTTAGCGGGGGCTCCTACGAGCAGTACTTC. This translates into CASSLVSGGSYEQYF. Looking up the rest from reference TRBV11-2 and TRBJ2-7 gives the full variable domain: EAGVAQSPRYKIIEKRQSVAFWCNPISGHATLYWYQQILGQGPKLLIQFQNNGVVDDSQLPKDRFSAERLKGVDSTLKIQPAKLEDSAVYLCASSLVSGGSYEQYFGPGTRLTVT.